Below, 20 T cell receptor beta chains from the same sample are listed, as sequenced in a study of shared clonotypes between healthy human individuals. Clones were read by immunoSEQ multiplex PCR, and TCRdb kept only the in-frame ones, dropping some. Here the sample spans roughly 2.5 million clones, just over 90% being singletons. The material sequenced was naive CD4+ T cells sorted from blood. Subset of the sample: CD45RA+ positively selected. The receptors were sampled from a man between 18 and 29 years old in good health.

The genes are TRBV10-2 and TRBJ2-5; tentative D call: TRBD2 (5 bases). CDR3 size: 11 residues. Trimming took off 10 bases at V and 6 bases at J, with 12 bases between the two ends. From germline, CDR1 is WSHSY and CDR2 SAAADI. The CDR3 protein is CATGEGKTQYF. The DNA for the CDR3 is TGCGCCACCGGTGAGGGAAAGACCCAGTACTTC.

The chain links TRBV19 to TRBJ2-3; TRBD2 is a possible D gene (6 bases). Germline V gene lookup returns CDR1 LNHDA and CDR2 SQIVND (reference sequence). This CDR3 is 13 amino acids long. The V end lost 6 bases, the J end lost 3 bases, and 10 bases lay between the germline ends. The CDR3 loop reads CASRLAQTDTQYF. Written as DNA, the CDR3 is TGTGCCAGTAGACTAGCCCAAACAGATACGCAGTATTTT. Full variable domain (rest looked up from reference TRBV19 and TRBJ2-3): DGGITQSPKYLFRKEGQNVTLSCEQNLNHDAMYWYRQDPGQGLRLIYYSQIVNDFQKGDIAEGYSVSREKKESFPLTVTSAQKNPTAFYLCASRLAQTDTQYFGPGTRLTVL.

Here the CDR3 DNA reads TGTGCCAGCAGTGAAGGAAAGGGGACGCGGGCGGAGACCCAGTACTTC. Amino acid sequence: CASSEGKGTRAETQYF. This rearrangement joins TRBV2 to TRBJ2-5; D may be TRBD1 or TRBD2 (5 bases each). V was cut by 1 base and J by 5 bases, with 17 bases left in between. The length of the CDR3 is 16 residues. Germline CDR1 is SNHLY and CDR2 is FYNNEI. Complete variable domain (other parts from reference TRBV2 and TRBJ2-5): EPEVTQTPSHQVTQMGQEVILRCVPISNHLYFYWYRQILGQKVEFLVSFYNNEISEKSEIFDDQFSVERPDGSNFTLKIRSTKLEDSAMYFCASSEGKGTRAETQYFGPGTRLLVL.

The chain is built from TRBV5-1 and TRBJ1-1; perhaps TRBD1 as D (5 bases). The CDR3 is 13 amino acids. Trimming removed 7 bases at V and 4 bases at J, with 14 bases between. Germline V gene sequence: CDR1 SGHRS, CDR2 YFSETQ. CDR3 amino acids: CASGLDISTEAFF. The CDR3 DNA sequence: TGCGCCAGCGGGCTGGACATTTCCACTGAAGCTTTCTTT.

V usage is TRBV11-2 and J usage is TRBJ2-3, with 9 nucleotides matching TRBD2. V shed 4 bases, J shed 1 base, and the junction held 6 bases outside the gene matches. The CDR3 is 16 residues long. The germline gives CDR1 SGHAT, CDR2 FQNNGV. The CDR3 protein is CASSSTSGAGTDTQYF. The CDR3 nucleotides are TGTGCCAGCAGCTCGACTAGCGGAGCCGGCACAGATACGCAGTATTTT.

V usage is TRBV9 and J usage is TRBJ2-3; TRBD2 matches at 10 bases. CDR1 SGDLS and CDR2 YYNGEE come from the germline V gene. With V trimmed by 3 bases and J by 2 bases, 3 bases remained unmatched. This CDR3 contains 15 residues. CDR3 protein: CASSAGLANTDTQYF. The CDR3 bases are TGTGCCAGCAGCGCGGGACTAGCGAACACAGATACGCAGTATTTT. The full variable domain, rest sourced from reference TRBV9 and TRBJ2-3, is DSGVTQTPKHLITATGQRVTLRCSPRSGDLSVYWYQQSLDQGLQFLIQYYNGEERAKGNILERFSAQQFPDLHSELNLSSLELGDSALYFCASSAGLANTDTQYFGPGTRLTVL.

The chain has TRBV19 and TRBJ1-5; TRBD1 matches at 7 bases. J gave up 5 bases and V 7 bases, and 8 bases lay outside the gene matches. This CDR3 comprises 14 residues. CDR1 LNHDA and CDR2 SQIVND come from the germline V gene (reference sequence). CDR3 bases: TGTGCCAGTATACCCCGGGACAGAGATCAGCCCCAGCATTTT. Amino acid sequence: CASIPRDRDQPQHF.

V and J are TRBV6-5 and TRBJ1-2; TRBD1 is a possible D gene (5 bases). This CDR3 is built from 12 residues. V gave up 10 bases and J gave up 5 bases, with 14 bases separating them. Germline V gene sequence: CDR1 MNHEY, CDR2 SVGAGI. The CDR3 here is CATFRGDYGYTF. In DNA form, the CDR3 reads TGTGCCACCTTTCGGGGGGATTATGGCTACACCTTC.

The V call is TRBV7-3, the J call TRBJ2-7, with 8 bases fitting TRBD1. The ends lost 5 bases at V and 4 bases at J; junction bases unmatched: 7. CDR3 length equals 14 residues. Germline CDR1 reads SGHTA; CDR2 reads FQGTGA. CDR3 sequence reads: CASSPGTGPYEQYF. In DNA form, the CDR3 reads TGTGCCAGCAGCCCCGGGACAGGCCCGTACGAGCAGTACTTC.

V usage is TRBV30 and J usage is TRBJ2-2; D is tentatively TRBD1 or TRBD2 (5 bases each). Trimming stripped 8 bases from V and 0 bases from J, with 16 bases between. Per the germline V gene, CDR1 is GTSNPN and CDR2 is SVGIG (reference sequence). This CDR3 is built from 15 residues. The DNA for the CDR3 is TGTGCCCGCACGCTCGGGACGGCGAACACCGGGGAGCTGTTTTTT. Translating gives CARTLGTANTGELFF.

CDR3 in DNA: TGTGCCAGCAGCTTATCGGGCCCCGGGGCCAACGTCCTGACTTTC. Its translation: CASSLSGPGANVLTF. V and J are TRBV7-3 and TRBJ2-6; no firm D call. Germline V gene lookup returns CDR1 SGHTA and CDR2 FQGTGA. Trimming took off 2 bases at V and 4 bases at J, with 9 bases between the two ends. The CDR3 extends over 15 amino acids.

This clone showed up just once. The chain links TRBV5-4 to TRBJ2-5; D gene unclear. The V gene's germline CDR1 is SGHNT and CDR2 YYREEE (reference sequence). The V gene lost 0 bases and the J gene lost 1 base, with 10 bases spanning the gap. CDR3 size: 15 residues. The CDR3 nucleotides are TGTGCCAGCAGCTTGGTCCAGATCCGCCAAGAGACCCAGTACTTC. It is translated as CASSLVQIRQETQYF.

The J gene is TRBJ1-2, the V gene TRBV5-1; a weak D match, TRBD1 (5 bases). The CDR3 is 15 amino acids. From germline, CDR1 is SGHRS and CDR2 YFSETQ. Trimming shortened V by 1 base and J by 4 bases, and 14 bases separated the two germline ends. The CDR3 loop reads CASSLTGAGPYGYTF. For the CDR3, the DNA is TGCGCCAGCAGCTTGACTGGGGCAGGGCCCTATGGCTACACCTTC.

This clone appeared once. The rearrangement joins TRBV11-2 to TRBJ2-1; the match to TRBD2 covers 9 bases. Trimming cost V 6 bases and J 4 bases; bases outside gene matches: 13. The CDR3 is 17 amino acids. Germline V lookup: CDR1 SGHAT, CDR2 FQNNGV. The CDR3: CASSPRLAETLYNEQFF. The CDR3 DNA sequence: TGTGCCAGCAGTCCTAGACTAGCGGAGACCCTGTACAATGAGCAGTTCTTC.

The chain employs TRBV7-8 and TRBJ2-1; TRBD2 matches at 9 bases. V dropped 4 bases and J dropped 3; count of bases not matched to a gene: 4. Germline V lookup: CDR1 SGHVS, CDR2 FQNEAQ. The CDR3 runs 15 residues. CDR3 bases: TGTGCCAGCAGCTCGACTAGCGGAAACTACAATGAGCAGTTCTTC. Amino acid sequence: CASSSTSGNYNEQFF.

V is TRBV30 and J is TRBJ2-7; D remains ambiguous. Germline lookup yields CDR1 GTSNPN and CDR2 SVGIG (reference sequence). The CDR3 contains 15 residues. Trimming removed 0 bases at V and 0 bases at J, with 12 bases between. The CDR3 bases are TGTGCCTGGAGTGTAGGGCGTACGGGCTCCTACGAGCAGTACTTC. Translation: CAWSVGRTGSYEQYF.

The rearrangement joins TRBV4-3 to TRBJ2-1; D is undetermined. The germline gives CDR1 LGHNA, CDR2 YSLEER. The CDR3 totals 14 residues. The V end lost 0 bases, the J end lost 9 bases, and 12 bases lay between the germline ends. The CDR3 DNA sequence: TGCGCCAGCAGCCAAGATCGGTATGTGGGTGAGCAGTTCTTC. It translates to CASSQDRYVGEQFF.

This chain links TRBV7-2 with TRBJ2-4; D may be TRBD1 (5 bases). The CDR3 is 15 amino acids. The germline V gene encodes CDR1 SGHTA and CDR2 FQGNSA. The ends were cut back, 4 bases at V and 1 base at J, with 11 bases in the middle. The CDR3, as DNA: TGTGCCAGCAGCTCCAAGTGGGGCGCCAAAAACATTCAGTACTTC. Translated, it gives CASSSKWGAKNIQYF.

V is TRBV5-4 and J is TRBJ2-2; D gene unclear. Trimming took 3 bases from V and 4 from J, leaving 10 bases between them. This CDR3 comprises 14 residues. Germline V gene data show CDR1 as SGHNT and CDR2 as YYREEE (reference sequence). The CDR3 protein is CASSSQQFTGELFF. CDR3 nucleotides: TGTGCCAGCAGCTCGCAACAGTTCACCGGGGAGCTGTTTTTT.

The gene calls are TRBV4-1 and TRBJ1-1, with D perhaps TRBD1 (5 bases). V was clipped by 2 bases and J by 7 bases, with 17 bases between them. The germline CDR1 and CDR2 sequences are MGHRA and YSYEKL. There are 15 residues in the CDR3. CDR3 bases: TGCGCCAGCAGCCAACAGCAGATTGGGACGGGTGAAGCTTTCTTT. It is translated as CASSQQQIGTGEAFF.